This T cell receptor (beta chain) was obtained from a study of shared T cell receptors in the human thymus. This clone was observed once. The CDR3 is made up of 14 amino acids. CDR1 and CDR2 (germline): LNHDA, SQIVND (reference sequence). V dropped 2 bases and J dropped 5 bases, with 10 bases sitting between them. This table comes from immunoSEQ multiplex PCR, and its TCRdb copy is limited to in-frame clones, with some not included. The sample shows hundreds of thousands of clones, more than 70% of them seen only once. This sample was also put to use in a study of human thymus T cells. This second study notes: Having surgery to correct congenital heart defects, healthy Finnish infants acted as the donors. Thymus was obtained from resections taken during corrective heart surgery. Thymic and blood repertoires appeared to display a bias in their usage of V and J genes. Unrelated individuals reportedly shared highly overlapping thymic TCR repertoires.

The TCR sequence derives from a boy in the first two years of life with a congenital heart defect. The rearrangement links TRBV19 to TRBJ2-1, with a weak D call TRBD1 (5 bases). Input material: thymocytes. CDR3 residues: CASSIRTLDNEQFF. The CDR3 bases are TGTGCCAGTAGTATACGGACACTTGACAATGAGCAGTTCTTC.